The entry that follows covers one T cell receptor beta chain sequence. This clone was counted once. Its antigen remains unidentified. Base qualities are not at hand, and no much larger clone is one base apart. TCRbeta CDR3 regions were amplified from genomic DNA by means of the immunoSEQ Assay, a bias-controlled multiplex PCR. Per the original workflow: Within the assay, amplification of reference gene primers was used to estimate how many nucleated cells each sample contained. To quantify the absolute abundance of each unique TCRbeta CDR3 rearrangement, sequence reads were collapsed and filtered. For each sample, productive Simpson clonality was calculated by taking the square root of Simpson's diversity index across productive rearrangements. TCRdb took over this immuneACCESS table, retaining in-frame rearrangements with V and J assigned. Such tables are incomplete; in checked studies, under half of the missing clones stem from an unresolved V gene, and the remainder is unexplained. The V and J calls and clone size are taken from that table; D and trimming were inferred from the DNA. This sample gives about 480,000 clones in total; 70% to 90% of them show up just once. In total, the top ten clones hold around 7.9% of the sample.

V is cut by 6 bases and J by 3 bases, and the space between the germline ends is 14 bases. Reading the germline V gene gives CDR1 MDHEN and CDR2 SYDVKM. The CDR3 contains 15 residues, cysteine and phenylalanine counted. Here the CDR3 DNA is all that survives: 45 bases in frame from base 1. This record comes from a study of blood T cell repertoires in COVID-19 (TCRdb year 2020). Looking at the study overall: The collaborator samples originated in the United States, Italy and Spain and spanned the acute and convalescent phases of COVID-19. The prospective study material was composed of cDNA or gDNA derived from T cells, B-cell-depleted T cells, or PBMCs. Subjects who had been exposed to COVID-19, were actively infected with it, or had recovered from it provided the deeply sampled blood TCRbeta repertoires that made up the dataset. The repertoires were made available in a free public database intended to serve as a resource for research on the immune response to SARS-CoV-2. The samples were drawn from two sources: the first 160 participants of the ongoing ImmuneRACE study, and fewer than 1,500 subjects contributed by 6 global collaborators. The sample metadata nearly always contained a de-identified subject ID, COVID-19 status, age in years and sex. Where available, HLA class I and class II types were taken from metadata supplied by the sample provider and were not determined by assay-based typing. Broad study findings and their caveats: How much clinical and demographic metadata was included differed by source and by participant, and the metadata was provided uncurated.

Participants in the prospective study were aged about 18 to 89 years, lived in more than 20 United States geographic areas, and enrolled through a virtual design. In the prospective study, participants were assigned to cohorts based on the clinical history participants reported in a screening survey and a study questionnaire. Recovered participants in ImmuneRACE Cohort 3 were defined as having two consecutive negative NP/OP PCR tests, clearance from a healthcare professional, or resolution of symptoms. In the prospective study, whole blood, serum and a nasopharyngeal or oropharyngeal swab were collected from each participant by mobile phlebotomists. Prospective study participants could optionally give additional blood draws and questionnaires over an approximately 2-month period. Before DNA extraction, blood samples from the prospective study were shipped at room temperature or frozen.

This sequence was found in a woman aged 60 to 75 who had recovered from COVID-19. Sequencing was done on a sample of PBMCs or T cells enriched from blood (not recorded which). This receptor chain uses TRBV28 and TRBJ1-4; no D gene is confidently identified. In nucleotide form, the sequence is TGTGCCAGCAGACGAATCCGAGGCCCTAATGAAAAACTGTTTTTT. This yields the protein CASRRIRGPNEKLFF.